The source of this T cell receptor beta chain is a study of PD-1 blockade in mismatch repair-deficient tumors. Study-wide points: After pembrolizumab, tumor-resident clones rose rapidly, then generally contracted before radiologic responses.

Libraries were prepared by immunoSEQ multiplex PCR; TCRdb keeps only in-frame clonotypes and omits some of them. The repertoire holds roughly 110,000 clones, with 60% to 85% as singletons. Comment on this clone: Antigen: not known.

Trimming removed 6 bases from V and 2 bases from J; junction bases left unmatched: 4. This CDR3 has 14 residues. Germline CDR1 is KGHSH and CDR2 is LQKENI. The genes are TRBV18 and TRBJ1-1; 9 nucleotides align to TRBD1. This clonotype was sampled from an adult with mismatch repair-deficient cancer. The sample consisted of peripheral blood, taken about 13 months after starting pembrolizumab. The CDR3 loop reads CASSQQGANTEAFF. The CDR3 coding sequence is TGTGCCAGCTCGCAACAGGGGGCCAACACTGAAGCTTTCTTT.